The 19 T cell receptor beta chains reported below all come from one sample, sequenced in a study of T-cell reconstitution after alpha-beta-depleted transplantation in children. During its preparation, the TCRbeta library received unique molecular identifiers. TCRdb called the PCR reads again in MiXCR, with one record for every CDR3 protein. The table records 500,000 or so distinct CDR3 sequences, roughly 33% of them present only once. The sample here was PBMCs from the stem cell graft donor, taken from the stem cell graft. The receptors were sampled from a human donor who donated a stem cell graft to a child with aplastic anemia.

The V call is TRBV5-1, the J call TRBJ1-1; TRBD1 aligns across 8 bases. The CDR3 has 14 amino acids. Germline assignment: CDR1 SGHRS and CDR2 YFSETQ. V lost 3 bases and J lost 4; bases outside the gene matches: 5. This CDR3 reads CASSSGGAGTEAFF. DNA for the CDR3: TGCGCCAGCAGCTCAGGGGGCGCGGGCACTGAAGCTTTCTTT.

The chain employs TRBV7-2 and TRBJ2-3; weak D call: TRBD2 (5 bases). The CDR3 loop spans 14 amino acids. Germline lookup yields CDR1 SGHTA and CDR2 FQGNSA. V lost 5 bases and J lost 7, with 16 bases in between. The CDR3 coding sequence is TGTGCCAGCAGCCCGCCACCATCCGGGAATACGCAGTATTTT. As protein: CASSPPPSGNTQYF.

The V gene is TRBV5-6, the J gene TRBJ1-1, with D unresolved. Trimming cost V 4 bases and J 3 bases, with 10 bases left between them. Germline loops: CDR1 SGHDT, CDR2 YYEEEE. The CDR3 spans 13 residues. CDR3 DNA sequence: TGTGCCAGCAGCCTAAGGTCGTACACTGAAGCTTTCTTT. Residues: CASSLRSYTEAFF.

The chain joins TRBV5-1 to TRBJ2-1; 11 bases map to TRBD1. V was clipped by 6 bases and J by 8 bases; unmatched bases: 7. The CDR3 is 14 amino acids. CDR1 and CDR2 from the germline V gene are SGHRS and YFSETQ. CDR3 DNA sequence: TGCGCCAGCACGCGGGACAGGGGGATTGATGAGCAGTTCTTC. Amino acids: CASTRDRGIDEQFF.

The chain is built from TRBV20-1 and TRBJ2-1, with TRBD2 matching 7 bases. Germline V gives CDR1 DFQATT, CDR2 SNEGSKA (reference sequence). The V segment lost 5 bases and the J segment 10 bases; nucleotides outside the gene matches: 14. The CDR3 extends over 14 amino acids. The chain's CDR3 is CSAPPMGGGREQFF. CDR3 coding DNA: TGCAGTGCTCCCCCTATGGGCGGGGGACGGGAGCAGTTCTTC.

This clonotype was detected only a few times. This CDR3 reads CASSYPTGSTEAFF. In nucleotides, the CDR3 is TGTGCCAGCAGTTACCCGACAGGGAGCACTGAAGCTTTCTTT. This chain uses TRBV6-2 or TRBV6-3 with TRBJ1-1; 7 bases line up with TRBD1. Germline V lookup: CDR1 MNHEY, CDR2 SVGEGT. The CDR3 contains 14 residues. Germline trimming cut 2 bases from V and 4 bases from J; bases unmatched to any gene: 4.

This clonotype was detected only once. The chain carries TRBV6-5 and TRBJ2-3; 7 nucleotides align to TRBD2. Looked up from germline, CDR1 is MNHEY and CDR2 is SVGAGI. J gave up 7 bases and V 2 bases, and 6 bases lay outside the gene matches. There are 14 residues in the CDR3. DNA for the CDR3: TGTGCCAGCAGTTACCCTGGACTAGACAATACGCAGTATTTT. Amino acids: CASSYPGLDNTQYF.

This clonotype was seen a handful of times. The V call is TRBV30, the J call TRBJ1-1, with no clear D. CDR3 length: 12 residues. Between the trimmed V and J ends, which lost 4 bases and 5 bases, there was a span of 11 bases. Germline lookup yields CDR1 GTSNPN and CDR2 SVGIG (reference sequence). The CDR3 protein is CAWKEPTTEAFF. The CDR3 coding sequence is TGTGCCTGGAAAGAACCCACGACTGAAGCTTTCTTT. Filled out from reference TRBV30 and TRBJ1-1, the complete variable domain reads SQTIHQWPATLVQPVGSPLSLECTVEGTSNPNLYWYRQAAGRGLQLLFYSVGIGQISSEVPQNLSASRPQDRQFILSSKKLLLSDSGFYLCAWKEPTTEAFFGQGTRLTVV.

V and J are TRBV6-2 or TRBV6-3 and TRBJ1-1; D possibly corresponds to TRBD1 (5 bases). Germline V gene sequence: CDR1 MNHEY, CDR2 SVGEGT. The V end was cut by 0 bases, the J end by 6 bases, with 14 bases between. This CDR3 comprises 15 residues. The CDR3 loop is CASSYSKRGAAEAFF. CDR3 sequence (DNA): TGTGCCAGCAGTTACTCAAAACGCGGGGCGGCTGAAGCTTTCTTT.

This clonotype was recorded a few times. The genes are TRBV7-2 and TRBJ1-6; D is unclear. Trimming cost V 1 base and J 10 bases, with 8 bases left between them. This CDR3 is 13 amino acids long. Germline assignment: CDR1 SGHTA and CDR2 FQGNSA. This chain's CDR3 is CASSLDTVSPLHF. CDR3 DNA sequence: TGTGCCAGCAGCTTAGATACAGTCTCACCCCTCCACTTT.

The rearrangement links TRBV5-1 to TRBJ2-3; TRBD2 aligns across 14 bases. Germline values: CDR1 SGHRS, CDR2 YFSETQ. V was clipped by 7 bases and J by 4 bases; unmatched bases: 8. The CDR3 is 16 amino acids. The CDR3 DNA reads as TGCGCCAGCTCCCCGGGACTAGCGGGAGCCCCAGATACGCAGTATTTT. It codes for CASSPGLAGAPDTQYF.

The V call is TRBV5-6, the J call TRBJ2-1; TRBD2 might be the D (6 bases). In germline, CDR1 is SGHDT, CDR2 YYEEEE. V was shortened by 0 bases and J by 0 bases, with 7 bases between the two germline ends. The CDR3 covers 15 residues. DNA of the CDR3: TGTGCCAGCAGCTTGGTTAGCGGCTCCTACAATGAGCAGTTCTTC. This translates into CASSLVSGSYNEQFF.

This clonotype was detected a few times. This chain joins TRBV12-3 or TRBV12-4 and TRBJ2-3, with D perhaps TRBD2 (6 bases). The CDR3 has 15 residues. V was trimmed by 5 bases and J by 4 bases, leaving 16 bases between them. The chain's CDR3 is CASSVTGGSADTQYF. Written as DNA, the CDR3 is TGTGCCAGCAGTGTTACAGGAGGGTCGGCAGATACGCAGTATTTT.

This clonotype has more than one count but fewer than ten. The rearrangement joins TRBV20-1 to TRBJ2-7; D remains unclear. The length of the CDR3 is 12 residues. V lost 6 bases and J lost 3, with 12 bases in between. Germline V CDR1 and CDR2: DFQATT, SNEGSKA (reference sequence). The CDR3 spells CSALGSHYEQYV. CDR3 nucleotide sequence: TGCAGTGCCCTCGGTAGTCACTACGAGCAGTACGTC.

V usage is TRBV4-3 and J usage is TRBJ2-7; 7 positions agree with TRBD2. This CDR3 has 17 residues. Germline V CDR1 and CDR2: LGHNA, YSLEER. The V gene end was trimmed by 0 bases and the J gene end by 0 bases; junction bases not matched to a gene: 8. CDR3 in amino acids: CASSQDDSGGSSYEQYV. The CDR3 nucleotides read TGCGCCAGCAGCCAAGATGACTCCGGGGGGAGCTCCTACGAGCAGTACGTC.

This clonotype was counted only a few times. The chain carries TRBV9 and TRBJ2-1, with 8 bases matching TRBD2. V lost 3 bases to trimming and J lost 3 bases; unmatched junction nucleotides: 8. Germline CDR1 is SGDLS and CDR2 is YYNGEE. The CDR3 is 16 amino acids. CDR3 loop: CASSGSGLVVYNEQFF. The CDR3 DNA reads TGTGCCAGCAGCGGGTCGGGACTAGTTGTCTACAATGAGCAGTTCTTC.

Only one count was recorded for this clonotype. This chain joins TRBV4-2 and TRBJ1-3, with D uncertain. The CDR3 totals 16 residues. Trimming removed 3 bases at V and 0 bases at J, with 12 bases between. Looked up from germline, CDR1 is LGHNA and CDR2 is YNFKEQ. CDR3 in DNA: TGTGCCAGCAGCCACCGAGACGTATACTCTGGAAACACCATATATTTT. It translates to CASSHRDVYSGNTIYF.

This sequence joins TRBV25-1 and TRBJ2-3, with 8 bases fitting TRBD2. This CDR3 has 18 residues. The ends lost 5 bases at V and 2 bases at J; junction bases unmatched: 15. Germline V CDR1 and CDR2: MGHDK, SYGVNS. CDR3 region: CASSFLRPGLENTDTQYF. The CDR3 DNA follows: TGTGCCAGCAGTTTCCTGAGACCGGGACTAGAGAACACAGATACGCAGTATTTT.

The chain carries TRBV12-3 or TRBV12-4 and TRBJ2-5; 12 bases align to TRBD2. V was clipped by 6 bases and J by 2 bases; unmatched bases: 10. The CDR3 spans 17 residues. CDR3 protein: CASSPGASGRVQETQYF. The CDR3 DNA reads as TGTGCCAGCAGCCCTGGGGCTAGCGGGAGGGTACAAGAGACCCAGTACTTC.